This T cell receptor (beta chain) originates from a study of cytomegalovirus exposure and HLA in healthy donors. Study-level points and caveats: In a later analysis, an Asian-associated ancestry cluster reportedly showed fewer N-insertions than the 666-donor mean. TCR beta V- and J-gene trimming, according to a later analysis, was linked to a missense DCLRE1C variant.

With 60 Vbeta and 13 Jbeta primers, the PCR was carried out. The protocol was immunoSEQ multiplex PCR, while the TCRdb copy is restricted to in-frame clones and leaves out a portion. In total, the table holds about 99,000 clones. Of note for this clone: Its antigen is undetermined.

The specimen sequenced was PBMCs. The TCR was taken from a man aged 35 to 55 in good health and CMV-seronegative.

The CDR3 DNA reads TGCAGCGTAGATGACAGGGGCACTGAAGCTTTCTTT. This gives the protein CSVDDRGTEAFF. The chain couples TRBV29-1 to TRBJ1-1; 8 nucleotides match TRBD1. V lost 6 bases and J lost 4; bases outside the gene matches: 4. In germline, CDR1 is SQVTM, CDR2 ANQGSEA. CDR3 size: 12 residues. The full variable domain, its missing parts supplied by reference TRBV29-1 and TRBJ1-1, is SAVISQKPSRDICQRGTSLTIQCQVDSQVTMMFWYRQQPGQSLTLIATANQGSEATYESGFVIDKFPISRPNLTFSTLTVSNMSPEDSSIYLCSVDDRGTEAFFGQGTRLTVV.